The sequence of this T cell receptor beta chain was determined in a study of shared clonotypes between healthy human individuals. Overall study results and limits: Blood was the sole source, and tissue repertoires probably differ.

The germline CDR1 and CDR2 sequences are SGHTA and FQGTGA. This CDR3 is 16 amino acids long. Per the original data handling: Junction-only immunoSEQ data arrived without quality scores, meaning filtering differed. Assay used: immunoSEQ multiplex PCR; TCRdb lists only in-frame clones, some missing. Clonal size and the V and J genes are those of that table, whereas D and trimming came from the DNA. The repertoire consists of 400,000 to 550,000 clones, with roughly 85% occurring once and the leading ten covering about 12%. About this clone: Its target is unknown. It differs at one base from a far larger clone, so likely a read error.

The specimen was PBMCs. This chain uses TRBV7-3 with TRBJ1-4; a possible D gene is TRBD1 (5 bases). The clonotype comes from a woman aged 40 to 50 in good health. Some clones in this sample may be carry-over from other donors' samples. The CDR3 loop reads CTSSSRDPATNEKLFF. DNA for the CDR3: TGTACCAGCAGCTCTCGGGACCCTGCAACTAATGAAAAACTGTTTTTT.